The present entry profiles one T cell receptor (beta chain) with its context. What it binds is unknown. These data originate in a study of cytomegalovirus exposure and HLA in healthy donors. Findings of the study overall: Many donors carried some public TCRs, although rarity characterized most TCR sequences.

PCR primers comprised 60 Vbeta and 13 Jbeta primers. Sequencing used immunoSEQ multiplex PCR; TCRdb keeps in-frame clones, though not all of them. The sample lists around 120,000 clones, around 79% occurring once. The CDR3 is made up of 14 amino acids. Trimming took 10 bases from V and 7 from J, leaving 19 bases between them. CDR1 is KGHSH, CDR2 LQKENI, per germline. Material: PBMCs. This TCR came from a woman aged 25 to 45 in good health and CMV-seropositive. This sequence joins TRBV18 and TRBJ2-2, with D possibly matching TRBD1 (5 bases). The CDR3 bases are TGTGCCACCAACGACGACAGAGAAGGCGGGGAGCTGTTTTTT. Its translation: CATNDDREGGELFF.